The rows below give T cell receptor beta chains drawn from one sample of a study of T-cell reconstitution after alpha-beta-depleted transplantation in children. TCRdb passed the PCR reads through MiXCR, listing each CDR3 protein once. The sample holds 210,000 or so distinct CDR3 sequences, roughly a tenth seen once. This specimen consisted of PBMCs, obtained before TCRalphabeta/CD19-depleted stem cell transplant. These TCRs come from a child younger than two with acute myeloid leukemia, due to receive a stem cell transplant. The CDR3 runs from the conserved cysteine through the conserved F or W. The order of the fields is clone size, CDR3 length, V gene, D gene, J gene, CDR3 DNA, CDR3 protein. The D gene is left open where the match is weak. Clone size is stated in some rows and not others, as once, few, many or a class when expanded.

clone_size: many; cdr3_length: 14; v_call: TRBV20-1; d_call: TRBD2; j_call: TRBJ2-5; cdr3_nt: TGCAGTTACAATAGCGGGAGGGCAGGGGAGACCCAGTACTTC; cdr3_aa: CSYNSGRAGETQYF
clone_size: -; cdr3_length: 15; v_call: TRBV5-1; d_call: -; j_call: TRBJ2-2; cdr3_nt: TGCGCCAGCAGCCCAATCTCGGACGGTACCGGGGAGCTGTTTTTT; cdr3_aa: CASSPISDGTGELFF
clone_size: many; cdr3_length: 15; v_call: TRBV29-1; d_call: -; j_call: TRBJ2-3; cdr3_nt: TGCAGCGCGTGTAGGGGGTCTTCTTGCACAGATACGCAGTATTTT; cdr3_aa: CSACRGSSCTDTQYF
clone_size: many; cdr3_length: 17; v_call: TRBV7-9; d_call: -; j_call: TRBJ2-1; cdr3_nt: TGTGCCAGCAGCTTAGGTGGGGGACCAAGAATTTACAATGAGCAGTTCTTC; cdr3_aa: CASSLGGGPRIYNEQFF
clone_size: many; cdr3_length: 15; v_call: TRBV18; d_call: -; j_call: TRBJ1-4; cdr3_nt: TGTGCCAGCTCACAAAACGACAACAGAAATGAAAAACTGTTTTTT; cdr3_aa: CASSQNDNRNEKLFF
clone_size: many; cdr3_length: 14; v_call: TRBV6-5; d_call: -; j_call: TRBJ1-5; cdr3_nt: TGTGCCAGCAGTTACGGTCAGGGGAGCCAGCCCCAGCATTTT; cdr3_aa: CASSYGQGSQPQHF
clone_size: few; cdr3_length: 15; v_call: TRBV6-1; d_call: -; j_call: TRBJ1-4; cdr3_nt: TGTGCCAGCAGTGAAAAGGGACACCCTAATGAAAAACTGTTTTTT; cdr3_aa: CASSEKGHPNEKLFF
clone_size: many; cdr3_length: 13; v_call: TRBV12-3/TRBV12-4; d_call: -; j_call: TRBJ1-3; cdr3_nt: TGTGCCAGCAGTTTCTGGGGTGGAGACACCATATATTTT; cdr3_aa: CASSFWGGDTIYF
clone_size: many; cdr3_length: 17; v_call: TRBV4-3; d_call: -; j_call: TRBJ2-5; cdr3_nt: TGCGCCAGCAGCCAAGATCTTGGTATGAGGGGGAGAGAGACCCAGTACTTC; cdr3_aa: CASSQDLGMRGRETQYF
clone_size: many; cdr3_length: 13; v_call: TRBV19; d_call: -; j_call: TRBJ2-1; cdr3_nt: TGTGCCAGTAGTATCCAAGGGTGGAATGAGCAGTTCTTC; cdr3_aa: CASSIQGWNEQFF
clone_size: many; cdr3_length: 14; v_call: TRBV12-3/TRBV12-4; d_call: -; j_call: TRBJ1-1; cdr3_nt: TGTGCCAGCAGGTACAGGTACCTGAACACTGAAGCTTTCTTT; cdr3_aa: CASRYRYLNTEAFF
clone_size: -; cdr3_length: 13; v_call: TRBV11-1; d_call: TRBD1; j_call: TRBJ1-6; cdr3_nt: TGTGCCAGCAGAGACAGGGAGGGTTCACCCCTCCACTTT; cdr3_aa: CASRDREGSPLHF
clone_size: many; cdr3_length: 13; v_call: TRBV28; d_call: TRBD1; j_call: TRBJ1-5; cdr3_nt: TGTGCCAGCATTTACAGGGGCGACCAGCCCCAGCATTTT; cdr3_aa: CASIYRGDQPQHF
clone_size: many; cdr3_length: 13; v_call: TRBV4-2; d_call: -; j_call: TRBJ1-1; cdr3_nt: TGTGCCAGCAGCCAGCCGGAGAACACTGAAGCTTTCTTT; cdr3_aa: CASSQPENTEAFF
clone_size: many; cdr3_length: 16; v_call: TRBV5-1; d_call: TRBD1; j_call: TRBJ2-2; cdr3_nt: TGCGCCAGCAGCATCGACAGGGGGCTTCTCACCGGGGAGCTGTTTTTT; cdr3_aa: CASSIDRGLLTGELFF
clone_size: many; cdr3_length: 15; v_call: TRBV7-9; d_call: TRBD1; j_call: TRBJ2-7; cdr3_nt: TGTGCCAGCAGCTTCGGGGACAGGGGTTTCCACGAGCAGTACTTC; cdr3_aa: CASSFGDRGFHEQYF
clone_size: many; cdr3_length: 15; v_call: TRBV2; d_call: TRBD2; j_call: TRBJ2-1; cdr3_nt: TGTGCCAGCGGGGGGGGCCTAGCGGGAGATCAGGAGCAGTTCTTC; cdr3_aa: CASGGGLAGDQEQFF
clone_size: many; cdr3_length: 15; v_call: TRBV7-8; d_call: -; j_call: TRBJ2-1; cdr3_nt: TGTGCCAGCAGCTTACGGGGAACCTCCTACAATGAGCAGTTCTTC; cdr3_aa: CASSLRGTSYNEQFF
clone_size: many; cdr3_length: 12; v_call: TRBV12-3/TRBV12-4; d_call: TRBD1; j_call: TRBJ2-7; cdr3_nt: TGTGCCAGCAGAACAGGGGTCGACGAGCAGTACTTC; cdr3_aa: CASRTGVDEQYF
clone_size: -; cdr3_length: 12; v_call: TRBV7-2; d_call: -; j_call: TRBJ2-7; cdr3_nt: TGTGCCAGCAGCCTCTCCAACTACGAGCAGTACTTC; cdr3_aa: CASSLSNYEQYF
clone_size: many; cdr3_length: 11; v_call: TRBV20-1; d_call: -; j_call: TRBJ2-3; cdr3_nt: TGCAGTGCTCCCGGGGTAAATACGCAGTATTTT; cdr3_aa: CSAPGVNTQYF
clone_size: many; cdr3_length: 12; v_call: TRBV28; d_call: -; j_call: TRBJ1-5; cdr3_nt: TGTGCCAGCCGGGTATCACATCAGCCCCAGCATTTT; cdr3_aa: CASRVSHQPQHF
clone_size: many; cdr3_length: 15; v_call: TRBV19; d_call: -; j_call: TRBJ2-5; cdr3_nt: TGTGCCAGTAGTATAGACCCAGGGAGCCAAGAGACCCAGTACTTC; cdr3_aa: CASSIDPGSQETQYF
clone_size: many; cdr3_length: 13; v_call: TRBV10-3; d_call: -; j_call: TRBJ2-2; cdr3_nt: TGTGCCATCAGTGAAAGAGAAACCGGGGAGCTGTTTTTT; cdr3_aa: CAISERETGELFF
clone_size: -; cdr3_length: 16; v_call: TRBV30; d_call: TRBD1; j_call: TRBJ2-7; cdr3_nt: TGTGCCTGGAGTGTACTGAGGGGGCTCAGCTCCTACGAGCAGTACTTC; cdr3_aa: CAWSVLRGLSSYEQYF
clone_size: many; cdr3_length: 11; v_call: TRBV5-5; d_call: -; j_call: TRBJ2-1; cdr3_nt: TGTGCCAGCAGCTTTGGGGATGAGCAGTTCTTC; cdr3_aa: CASSFGDEQFF
clone_size: many; cdr3_length: 12; v_call: TRBV12-3/TRBV12-4; d_call: -; j_call: TRBJ2-3; cdr3_nt: TGTGCCAGCAGCGGGATACTAGATACGCAGTATTTT; cdr3_aa: CASSGILDTQYF
clone_size: many; cdr3_length: 15; v_call: TRBV5-1; d_call: TRBD1; j_call: TRBJ1-6; cdr3_nt: TGCGCCAGCAGCTTGGGAGGGGGCGATAATTCACCCCTCCACTTT; cdr3_aa: CASSLGGGDNSPLHF
clone_size: many; cdr3_length: 14; v_call: TRBV3-1; d_call: -; j_call: TRBJ1-4; cdr3_nt: TGTGCCAGCAGCCAAGATAGCGGACGCTTCGGACTGTTTTTT; cdr3_aa: CASSQDSGRFGLFF
clone_size: many; cdr3_length: 15; v_call: TRBV10-3; d_call: -; j_call: TRBJ2-3; cdr3_nt: TGTGCCATCAGTGAGTCGACGGGGAACTGGAATACGCAGTATTTT; cdr3_aa: CAISESTGNWNTQYF
clone_size: many; cdr3_length: 17; v_call: TRBV21-1; d_call: -; j_call: TRBJ2-2; cdr3_nt: TGTGCCAGCAGCAAAGTGGGAGGTAGCGGGGCCACCGGGGAGCTGTTTTTT; cdr3_aa: CASSKVGGSGATGELFF
clone_size: many; cdr3_length: 17; v_call: TRBV27; d_call: -; j_call: TRBJ2-2; cdr3_nt: TGTGCCAGCAGCCGACAACCTATCCGTCCGAACACCGGGGAGCTGTTTTTT; cdr3_aa: CASSRQPIRPNTGELFF
clone_size: many; cdr3_length: 12; v_call: TRBV7-8; d_call: -; j_call: TRBJ2-5; cdr3_nt: TGTGCCAGCAGCGGGAGGTTGAAGACCCAGTACTTC; cdr3_aa: CASSGRLKTQYF
clone_size: -; cdr3_length: 16; v_call: TRBV2; d_call: -; j_call: TRBJ2-7; cdr3_nt: TGTGCCAGCAGTGCCCCCCGCGACTACCTTCCCTACGAGCAGTACTTC; cdr3_aa: CASSAPRDYLPYEQYF
clone_size: many; cdr3_length: 14; v_call: TRBV27; d_call: TRBD1; j_call: TRBJ2-7; cdr3_nt: TGTGCCAGCAGGTTAGGGACAGCCTCCTACGAGCAGTACTTC; cdr3_aa: CASRLGTASYEQYF
clone_size: many; cdr3_length: 14; v_call: TRBV4-3; d_call: TRBD1; j_call: TRBJ1-4; cdr3_nt: TGCGCCAGCAGCCAAAGGACAGGGGTTGAAAAACTGTTTTTT; cdr3_aa: CASSQRTGVEKLFF
clone_size: many; cdr3_length: 14; v_call: TRBV20-1; d_call: -; j_call: TRBJ1-3; cdr3_nt: TGCAGTGCTAGAGAGGCGGACTCTGGAAACACCATATATTTT; cdr3_aa: CSAREADSGNTIYF
clone_size: few; cdr3_length: 15; v_call: TRBV19; d_call: TRBD1; j_call: TRBJ1-2; cdr3_nt: TGTGCCAGTAGTATTGCGACAGGGGATTTATATGGCTACACCTTC; cdr3_aa: CASSIATGDLYGYTF
clone_size: -; cdr3_length: 17; v_call: TRBV11-2; d_call: -; j_call: TRBJ2-1; cdr3_nt: TGTGCCAGCAGCACTCCAAGCGGGCAGATTTCCTACAATGAGCAGTTCTTC; cdr3_aa: CASSTPSGQISYNEQFF
clone_size: many; cdr3_length: 18; v_call: TRBV29-1; d_call: -; j_call: TRBJ2-7; cdr3_nt: TGCAGCGTTGAAAAGGGAGGTAGAGGCCCGGAAGGTCCTTACGAGCAGTACTTC; cdr3_aa: CSVEKGGRGPEGPYEQYF
clone_size: many; cdr3_length: 14; v_call: TRBV12-3/TRBV12-4; d_call: TRBD1; j_call: TRBJ2-7; cdr3_nt: TGTGCCAGCAGTTTGGGACAGCTACTCTACGAGCAGTACTTC; cdr3_aa: CASSLGQLLYEQYF
clone_size: -; cdr3_length: 14; v_call: TRBV4-1; d_call: TRBD1; j_call: TRBJ1-2; cdr3_nt: TGCGCCAGCAGCCTGACAGGGATCGACTATGGCTACACCTTC; cdr3_aa: CASSLTGIDYGYTF
clone_size: many; cdr3_length: 15; v_call: TRBV11-2; d_call: TRBD1; j_call: TRBJ1-1; cdr3_nt: TGTGCCAGCGGGAACAGGGGGCGGAGGAACACTGAAGCTTTCTTT; cdr3_aa: CASGNRGRRNTEAFF
clone_size: many; cdr3_length: 14; v_call: TRBV13; d_call: -; j_call: TRBJ1-2; cdr3_nt: TGTGCCAGCAGCTTATATACCGGGGGCTATGGCTACACCTTC; cdr3_aa: CASSLYTGGYGYTF
clone_size: many; cdr3_length: 15; v_call: TRBV20-1; d_call: -; j_call: TRBJ1-1; cdr3_nt: TGCAGTGCTAGAGGGAGACCCGACAGGAACACTGAAGCTTTCTTT; cdr3_aa: CSARGRPDRNTEAFF
clone_size: many; cdr3_length: 14; v_call: TRBV20-1; d_call: TRBD1; j_call: TRBJ2-3; cdr3_nt: TGCAGTGCTAGAGGAGGGGGCGGGACAGATACGCAGTATTTT; cdr3_aa: CSARGGGGTDTQYF
clone_size: many; cdr3_length: 15; v_call: TRBV9; d_call: -; j_call: TRBJ2-3; cdr3_nt: TGTGCCAGCAGCGCCAGTCCTAGCGGCACAGATACGCAGTATTTT; cdr3_aa: CASSASPSGTDTQYF
clone_size: many; cdr3_length: 15; v_call: TRBV9; d_call: -; j_call: TRBJ2-2; cdr3_nt: TGTGCCAGCAGCGTAGAACGGGGTTGGACCGGGGAGCTGTTTTTT; cdr3_aa: CASSVERGWTGELFF
clone_size: many; cdr3_length: 13; v_call: TRBV14; d_call: TRBD2; j_call: TRBJ2-1; cdr3_nt: TGTGCCAGCAGCCAAGATTGGGGGGGTGAGCAGTTCTTC; cdr3_aa: CASSQDWGGEQFF
clone_size: few; cdr3_length: 14; v_call: TRBV20-1; d_call: -; j_call: TRBJ2-3; cdr3_nt: TGCAGTGCTAGCCCGCATCCTAGCACAGATACGCAGTATTTT; cdr3_aa: CSASPHPSTDTQYF
clone_size: -; cdr3_length: 15; v_call: TRBV15; d_call: -; j_call: TRBJ1-6; cdr3_nt: TGTGCCACCAGCCTAGGGGCTACCTCCGATTCACCCCTCCACTTT; cdr3_aa: CATSLGATSDSPLHF
clone_size: -; cdr3_length: 15; v_call: TRBV30; d_call: TRBD1; j_call: TRBJ2-7; cdr3_nt: TGTGCCTGGAGTACCAATGGACAGGCCCCCTACGAGCAGTACTTC; cdr3_aa: CAWSTNGQAPYEQYF
clone_size: many; cdr3_length: 15; v_call: TRBV3-1; d_call: TRBD2; j_call: TRBJ2-4; cdr3_nt: TGTGCCAGCAGACAACTAGCGGGGGGGAAGTACATTCAGTACTTC; cdr3_aa: CASRQLAGGKYIQYF
clone_size: -; cdr3_length: 17; v_call: TRBV5-5; d_call: -; j_call: TRBJ2-6; cdr3_nt: TGTGCCAGCAGCTTTGACAGCGTCTTCTCTGGGGCCAACGTCCTGACTTTC; cdr3_aa: CASSFDSVFSGANVLTF
clone_size: many; cdr3_length: 16; v_call: TRBV5-1; d_call: TRBD2; j_call: TRBJ2-5; cdr3_nt: TGCGCCAGCAGCGGGCTAGCGGGAGGGAGAGGAGAGACCCAGTACTTC; cdr3_aa: CASSGLAGGRGETQYF
clone_size: -; cdr3_length: 14; v_call: TRBV5-5; d_call: -; j_call: TRBJ1-5; cdr3_nt: TGTGCCAGCAGCCCTGCTGTCGGCATTCACCCCCAGCATTTT; cdr3_aa: CASSPAVGIHPQHF